These 22 T cell receptor beta chains were all obtained from the same sample, sequenced in a study of OX40 agonist ivuxolimab in advanced cancers. Libraries were prepared by immunoSEQ multiplex PCR; TCRdb keeps only in-frame clonotypes and omits some of them. This table holds about 150,000 clones, roughly 94% found once. Sequencing was performed on CD4+ or CD8+ T cells sorted from blood, taken in a trial of the OX40 agonist ivuxolimab. The receptor source for this set is an adult with an advanced solid tumor such as melanoma, head and neck, liver or kidney cancer.

The chain carries TRBV5-1 and TRBJ1-1; possible D gene TRBD1, 5 bases. From germline, CDR1 is SGHRS and CDR2 YFSETQ. The CDR3 consists of 13 residues. Trimming took off 0 bases at V and 7 bases at J, with 10 bases between the two ends. CDR3 bases: TGCGCCAGCAGCTTGGCCGGGGCACTTGAAGCTTTCTTT. Amino acid sequence: CASSLAGALEAFF.

This chain connects TRBV9 to TRBJ1-2; D not resolved. This CDR3 spans 13 amino acids. Trimming removed 0 bases from V and 8 bases from J, with 11 bases in between. Germline V lookup: CDR1 SGDLS, CDR2 YYNGEE. CDR3 amino acids: CASSVGTVGGYTF. The CDR3 DNA follows: TGTGCCAGCAGCGTAGGCACAGTTGGGGGCTACACCTTC.

The gene calls are TRBV19 and TRBJ2-6; D unresolved. The CDR3 runs 15 residues. CDR1 is LNHDA and CDR2 is SQIVND in the germline V gene (reference sequence). Trimming stripped 1 base from V and 2 bases from J, with 6 bases between. CDR3 nucleotide sequence: TGTGCCAGTAGTATAGTAGGGCCTGGGGCCAACGTCCTGACTTTC. Protein: CASSIVGPGANVLTF.

As regards this clone: Different DNA sequences within this sample yield the same CDR3. This chain connects TRBV5-1 to TRBJ1-3; 7 bases map to TRBD1. J was trimmed by 4 bases and V by 2 bases; bases with no gene match: 0. The CDR3 contains 13 residues. Looked up from germline, CDR1 is SGHRS and CDR2 is YFSETQ. The CDR3 loop reads CASSLGGGNTIYF. CDR3 DNA sequence: TGCGCCAGCAGCTTAGGGGGCGGAAACACCATATATTTT.

V usage is TRBV15 and J usage is TRBJ1-5, with no clear D. V lost 1 base, J lost 6 bases, and 7 bases lay in between. Germline-derived CDR1 and CDR2 are LNHNV and YYDKDF (reference sequence). The CDR3 has 13 amino acids. CDR3 region: CATSRVGSQPQHF. In DNA, the CDR3 is TGTGCCACCAGCAGAGTGGGGTCTCAGCCCCAGCATTTT.

This clone was seen only once. The rearrangement joins TRBV9 to TRBJ2-1; D assignment may be TRBD1 or TRBD2 (5 bases each). The CDR3 loop spans 15 amino acids. In germline, CDR1 is SGDLS, CDR2 YYNGEE. Trimming took 3 bases from V and 0 from J, leaving 10 bases between them. Written as DNA, the CDR3 is TGTGCCAGCAGCGGGGACGGAAGCTCCTACAATGAGCAGTTCTTC. Its translation is CASSGDGSSYNEQFF.

As DNA, the CDR3 is TGTGCCAGTAGTATCGGCGGTCCCGGGACTAGCGAGGGAAATGAGCAGTTCTTC. It yields the protein CASSIGGPGTSEGNEQFF. This chain links TRBV19 with TRBJ2-1; 10 nucleotides line up with TRBD2. V was pared by 3 bases and J by 7 bases, with 15 bases of the junction left unmatched. The CDR3 loop spans 18 amino acids. Germline V lookup: CDR1 LNHDA, CDR2 SQIVND (reference sequence).

The J gene is TRBJ1-5, the V gene TRBV15; TRBD1 agrees at 8 bases. Germline CDR1 and CDR2: LNHNV and YYDKDF (reference sequence). V was pared by 0 bases and J by 0 bases, with 7 bases of the junction left unmatched. The CDR3 runs to 18 residues. This chain's CDR3 is CATSRDITGGNSNQPQHF. As DNA, the CDR3 is TGTGCCACCAGCAGAGATATCACAGGGGGTAATAGCAATCAGCCCCAGCATTTT.

The chain links TRBV6-1 to TRBJ2-3; tentatively, D is TRBD1 (6 bases). Trimming pared 4 bases from V and 4 bases from J, leaving 9 bases between. Germline assignment: CDR1 MNHNS and CDR2 SASEGT. The CDR3 runs to 13 residues. CDR3 amino acids: CASSVEGADTQYF. CDR3 in DNA: TGTGCCAGCAGTGTTGAGGGGGCAGATACGCAGTATTTT.

The CDR3 DNA is TGCGCCAGCAGTGAGTCCCCGGCAGGGGACTACGAGCAGTACTTC. It specifies CASSESPAGDYEQYF. The chain recombines TRBV10-1 with TRBJ2-7; D perhaps matches TRBD1 (6 bases). The CDR3 length is 15 residues. Trimming left V 0 bases short and J 3 bases short, with 12 bases between. In germline, CDR1 is WNHNN, CDR2 SYGVQD (reference sequence).

The V call is TRBV28, the J call TRBJ2-7; 8 nucleotides align to TRBD2. The V gene's germline CDR1 is MDHEN and CDR2 SYDVKM. The CDR3 covers 14 residues. V was pared by 2 bases and J by 0 bases, with 0 bases of the junction left unmatched. CDR3 DNA: TGTGCCAGCAGTTTAGCGGGAGGCTCCTACGAGCAGTACTTC. Its protein product is CASSLAGGSYEQYF.

The chain couples TRBV10-3 to TRBJ2-2; the D gene could be TRBD1 or TRBD2 (5 bases each). This CDR3 comprises 16 residues. Per the germline V gene, CDR1 is ENHRY and CDR2 is SYGVKD. The V gene lost 7 bases and the J gene lost 5 bases, with 20 bases spanning the gap. The CDR3 region has the DNA TGTGCCATCACCCCGAACTTGGGACCTGAAACCGGGGAGCTGTTTTTT. This codes for CAITPNLGPETGELFF.

This sequence joins TRBV6-1 and TRBJ2-1, with TRBD1 identical over 7 bases. Germline V gives CDR1 MNHNS, CDR2 SASEGT. Germline trimming cut 6 bases from V and 6 bases from J; bases unmatched to any gene: 11. This CDR3 spans 15 amino acids. The CDR3 DNA reads TGTGCCAGCAGGTTGGACAGGCTTAGGGGCAATGAGCAGTTCTTC. This sequence encodes CASRLDRLRGNEQFF.

The chain is built from TRBV28 and TRBJ1-4; a weak D match, TRBD1 (5 bases). Trimming took off 7 bases at V and 8 bases at J, with 23 bases between the two ends. Germline CDR1 is MDHEN and CDR2 is SYDVKM. This CDR3 contains 16 residues. The CDR3 spells CASNFGWRNEGEKLFF. Here the CDR3 DNA reads TGTGCCAGCAATTTTGGATGGAGGAACGAGGGGGAAAAACTGTTTTTT. Based on the CDR3 plus reference TRBV28 and TRBJ1-4, the full variable domain is DVKVTQSSRYLVKRTGEKVFLECVQDMDHENMFWYRQDPGLGLRLIYFSYDVKMKEKGDIPEGYSVSREKKERFSLILESASTNQTSMYLCASNFGWRNEGEKLFFGSGTQLSVL.

The rearrangement uses TRBV10-3 and TRBJ2-6, with D unclear. V gave up 3 bases and J gave up 2 bases, with 5 bases separating them. Per germline, CDR1 ENHRY and CDR2 SYGVKD. The CDR3 consists of 14 residues. As DNA, the CDR3 is TGTGCCATCAGTGACAGTACTGGGGCCAACGTCCTGACTTTC. This translates into CAISDSTGANVLTF.

V usage is TRBV6-1 and J usage is TRBJ1-2; a possible D gene is TRBD1 (6 bases). The germline V gene encodes CDR1 MNHNS and CDR2 SASEGT. There are 13 residues in the CDR3. V was clipped by 8 bases and J by 4 bases, with 14 bases between them. CDR3 in DNA: TGTGCCAGCCGACCAGGGGTAGCCTATGGCTACACCTTC. This sequence encodes CASRPGVAYGYTF.

The rearrangement uses TRBV7-8 and TRBJ2-3; 7 nucleotides line up with TRBD2. This CDR3 comprises 19 residues. J gave up 2 bases and V 3 bases, and 17 bases lay outside the gene matches. Germline V gene data show CDR1 as SGHVS and CDR2 as FQNEAQ. CDR3 region: CASSFLRIPGLAATDTQYF. The CDR3 coding sequence is TGTGCCAGCAGCTTCCTCCGAATCCCCGGTCTAGCGGCCACAGATACGCAGTATTTT.

The chain joins TRBV4-2 to TRBJ2-7, with D perhaps matching TRBD1 (5 bases). Trimming removed 1 base from V and 4 bases from J, with 11 bases in between. This CDR3 region has 14 residues. Looked up from germline, CDR1 is LGHNA and CDR2 is YNFKEQ. CDR3: CASSQGAQGYEQYF. In DNA, the CDR3 is TGTGCCAGCAGCCAAGGGGCCCAGGGTTACGAGCAGTACTTC.

Comment on this clone: Other DNA sequences of this sample code for an identical CDR3. The chain employs TRBV5-1 and TRBJ2-3, with 12 bases matching TRBD2. Germline loops: CDR1 SGHRS, CDR2 YFSETQ. This CDR3 has 15 amino acids. V shed 0 bases and J 6 bases; nucleotides not matched to a gene: 2. The CDR3 DNA sequence: TGCGCCAGCAGCTTGGGTGGGACTAGCGGGGATACGCAGTATTTT. This translates into CASSLGGTSGDTQYF.

This clone is a singleton in its sample. This chain uses TRBV2 with TRBJ1-6, with D tentatively TRBD1 (6 bases). Germline-derived CDR1 and CDR2 are SNHLY and FYNNEI. This CDR3 is built from 14 residues. V lost 9 bases to trimming and J lost 10 bases, with 19 bases between them. The CDR3 sequence: CASNVMDSRSPLHF. Written as DNA, the CDR3 is TGTGCCAGTAACGTAATGGACAGTAGGTCACCCCTCCACTTT.

The rearrangement uses TRBV10-3 and TRBJ2-5, with 10 bases matching TRBD1. With 2 bases clipped from V and 1 base from J, the junction kept 4 bases outside the gene matches. Germline V gene data show CDR1 as ENHRY and CDR2 as SYGVKD. The CDR3 length is 16 residues. The CDR3 nucleotides read TGTGCCATCAGTGAGCCTGGGACAGGGGCCCAAGAGACCCAGTACTTC. It codes for CAISEPGTGAQETQYF.

The V call is TRBV4-2, the J call TRBJ2-7; 8 nucleotides line up with TRBD1. CDR1 is LGHNA and CDR2 is YNFKEQ in the germline V gene. V shed 5 bases, J shed 3 bases, and the junction held 6 bases outside the gene matches. The CDR3 spans 14 residues. CDR3 sequence (DNA): TGTGCCAGCAGCTTCGGGACAGGACACTACGAGCAGTACTTC. This gives the protein CASSFGTGHYEQYF.